What follows describes a single T cell receptor beta chain. Trimming shortened V by 1 base and J by 8 bases, and 13 bases separated the two germline ends. Per the germline V gene, CDR1 is LGHNA and CDR2 is YSLEER. The CDR3 has 14 amino acids. Investigators sought sequencing depths of between 1 in 200,000 and 1 in 1 million T cells. TCRdb keeps only in-frame clones here, not all; method: immunoSEQ multiplex PCR. The sample lists approximately 320,000 clones; over 60% were seen once. These data come from a study of cytotoxic CD8 clonotypes in ibrutinib-treated CLL. Sample: PBMCs, taken after 36 months of ibrutinib treatment. The genes are TRBV4-3 and TRBJ2-3, with D perhaps being TRBD1 or TRBD2 (7 bases each). The TCR sequence derives from a human donor with chronic lymphocytic leukemia. The CDR3 DNA reads TGCGCCAGCAGCCAAGTTTCAGGGGGGGCTACGCAGTATTTT. It encodes CASSQVSGGATQYF.